This TCR beta chain is drawn from a study of T-cell reconstitution after alpha-beta-depleted transplantation in children. Findings of the study overall: As was reported, about two months after transplant, alpha-beta T cells came from several hundred expanded graft clones. After one year, T-cell counts and TCRbeta diversity mostly came from new T cells. The high TCRbeta diversity at day 60 in some patients came from surviving recipient T cells and thymic progenitors.

The junction had 3 bases not matched to a gene; V was cut back by 5 bases and J by 0 bases. Germline V CDR1 and CDR2: LNHDA, SQIVND (reference sequence). The CDR3 totals 14 residues. Unique molecular identifiers were built into the TCRbeta library. One entry per CDR3 protein results from TCRdb running MiXCR on the PCR reads. The sample carries hundreds of thousands of distinct CDR3 sequences, around 15% recorded once. Comments on this clonotype: The antigen is not known.

The chain joins TRBV19 to TRBJ2-7, with TRBD2 matching 8 bases. The origin of this receptor is a boy younger than two who had a stem cell transplant for Wiskott-Aldrich syndrome, so the T cells may come from the graft donor. This specimen was PBMCs, mostly from graft donor cells, taken 360 days after TCRalphabeta/CD19-depleted stem cell transplant. The DNA for the CDR3 is TGTGCCAGTAGTGTTCTAGCGGGCTCCTACGAGCAGTACTTC. Translated, it gives CASSVLAGSYEQYF.